These T cell receptor beta chains were read from a single sample in a study of tumor-infiltrating lymphocytes in primary liver carcinoma. Via MiXCR, TCRdb re-called the multiplex PCR reads, giving one row per CDR3 protein. The profile shows roughly 20,000 distinct CDR3 sequences, around 79% of them singletons. The sample comprised liver tumor tissue from sampling region 4. The source is a woman in her thirties with primary liver carcinoma and hepatitis B virus infection. Each CDR3 is given with its conserved first and last residue. The order of the fields is D gene, V gene, clone size, J gene, CDR3 DNA, CDR3 protein. The D gene is left open where the match is weak. Size values are once, few and many counts, or a class for expanded clones, and some rows have none.

TRBD1,TRBV12-3/TRBV12-4,NA,TRBJ2-7,TGTGCCAGCAGGAAACAGGGGGCCCACGAGCAGTACTTC,CASRKQGAHEQYF
NA,TRBV4-3,NA,TRBJ2-3,TGCGCCATCAGCCAAGAAGGTCTAGCAGGAGGGCCTACAGATACGCAGTATTTT,CAISQEGLAGGPTDTQYF
NA,TRBV4-3,NA,TRBJ2-5,TGCTCCAGCAGCCCGACGAGGAGGCAAGAGACCCAGTACTTC,CSSSPTRRQETQYF
NA,TRBV10-3,NA,TRBJ2-3,TGTGCCATCAGTGAGGGGGGTAGGGGGAACACAGATACGCAGTATTTT,CAISEGGRGNTDTQYF
NA,TRBV11-2,NA,TRBJ1-4,TGTGGCAGCAGCTTAGTAAGGGGGACTAATGAAAAACTGTTTTTT,CGSSLVRGTNEKLFF
NA,TRBV2,NA,TRBJ2-1,TGTGCCAGCAGTGAAGCTGACCAACGTGAGCAGTTCTTC,CASSEADQREQFF
TRBD2,TRBV12-3/TRBV12-4,NA,TRBJ2-1,TGTGCCAGCAGCCTGTCCGGGACTAACGTACCTGAGCAGTTCTTC,CASSLSGTNVPEQFF
NA,TRBV7-8,NA,TRBJ2-7,TGTGCAAGCGGCTTAGATGCCAGACAGAACGAGCAGTACTTC,CASGLDARQNEQYF
TRBD2,TRBV11-1,NA,TRBJ2-1,TGTGCCAGCTGCTTAGTTGCGGGAGATATTGAGCAGTTCTTC,CASCLVAGDIEQFF
NA,TRBV7-9,once,TRBJ2-3,TGTGCCAGCAGCTTGTATGGGATTACTAGCACAGATACGCAGTATTTT,CASSLYGITSTDTQYF
TRBD2,TRBV19,NA,TRBJ2-7,TGTGTCAGTAGTCCACTAGCGGGGGCCTACGAGCAGTACTTC,CVSSPLAGAYEQYF
NA,TRBV11-2,NA,TRBJ2-5,TGTGCCAGCAGCTTGAGGTCGGTGGAGACCCAGTACTTC,CASSLRSVETQYF
TRBD2,TRBV6-5,NA,TRBJ2-7,TGTGCCAGCAGCTTCGCCGGGACTAGCGGGAGCTCCTACGAGCAGTACTTC,CASSFAGTSGSSYEQYF
NA,TRBV29-1,medium-sized,TRBJ1-2,TGCAGCGTTGTGGTGGGAAATGGCTACACCTTC,CSVVVGNGYTF
NA,TRBV7-8,medium-sized,TRBJ2-7,TGTGCCAGCAGCTCGGGTCGCGGTCGTACTATGAGCTCCTACGAGCAGTACTTC,CASSSGRGRTMSSYEQYF
NA,TRBV12-3/TRBV12-4,NA,TRBJ1-1,TGTGCCAGCAGTCGGCCGACGAACATCGAAGCTTTCTTT,CASSRPTNIEAFF
NA,TRBV5-8,NA,TRBJ2-6,TGTGCCAGCACCATGACGGCCATCTCTGGGGCCAACGTCCTGACTTTC,CASTMTAISGANVLTF
TRBD1,TRBV20-1,many,TRBJ1-2,TGCAGTGCTAGGACAGGGACTTATGGCTACACCTTC,CSARTGTYGYTF
NA,TRBV5-5,NA,TRBJ2-3,TGTGCCAGCAGCTTGGGTTTCGCGGGATCCACAGATACGCAGTATTTT,CASSLGFAGSTDTQYF
NA,TRBV5-1,many,TRBJ2-2,TGCGCCAGCAACCAACCTCCGAACACCGGGGAGCTGTTTTTT,CASNQPPNTGELFF
NA,TRBV6-5,NA,TRBJ2-2,TGTGCCAGCAGGTGGATTAGCGCCCGAGGCACCGGAGAGTTGTTTTTT,CASRWISARGTGELFF
NA,TRBV4-3,NA,TRBJ2-2,TGCGCCAGCAGCGTACTAGTGGGACGGCCCCGTTCGAACACCCGGGAGCTGTTTTTT,CASSVLVGRPRSNTRELFF
TRBD1,TRBV11-2,once,TRBJ2-3,TGTGCCAGCTGCTTAGGGGGACAGGGATTTTTCAAAGATACGCATTATTTC,CASCLGGQGFFKDTHYF
TRBD1,TRBV6-5,NA,TRBJ2-5,TGTGCCAGCAGTACAGGCAGGGGGCTGATCCAGTACTTC,CASSTGRGLIQYF
NA,TRBV12-3/TRBV12-4,few,TRBJ2-1,TGTGCCAGCAGTCCGGGAGTAGAGCAGTTCTTC,CASSPGVEQFF
NA,TRBV4-3,NA,TRBJ2-2,TGCGCCAGTAGCGTACTAGCAGGAGTGCCCCGTTCGAACACCGGGGAGCTGTTTTTT,CASSVLAGVPRSNTGELFF
TRBD2,TRBV5-4,NA,TRBJ2-1,TGTGTCAGCAGTCCGGGACTAGCGGAACAGTTCTTC,CVSSPGLAEQFF
NA,TRBV6-5,NA,TRBJ2-7,TGCCTCAGCAGTTACAAGGACAGCAGCTCCTACGAGCAGTACTTC,CLSSYKDSSSYEQYF
TRBD1,TRBV5-6,NA,TRBJ2-7,TGTACCAGCAGCTTACGGACAGGGTTATCGCAGTACTTT,CTSSLRTGLSQYF
NA,TRBV11-2,NA,TRBJ2-2,TGTGTCAGCAGTCCCGATCCCCAATTGAACACCGGGGAGCTGTTTTTC,CVSSPDPQLNTGELFF
NA,TRBV7-8,many,TRBJ2-2,TGTGCCAGCAGCTTCCCTAGGTTGGGGGAAAACACCGGGGAGCTGTTTTTT,CASSFPRLGENTGELFF
TRBD2,TRBV11-2,many,TRBJ2-1,TGTGCCAGCAGCTTGGATAACGGACTAGCCATGGGTGAGCAGTTCTTC,CASSLDNGLAMGEQFF
TRBD1,TRBV6-6,NA,TRBJ1-5,TGTGCCAGCAGTTGCTGGACAGGGGGCAATCGGCCCCAGCATTTT,CASSCWTGGNRPQHF
TRBD2,TRBV28,NA,TRBJ2-7,TGTGCCGGCAGTTCGCCTTCGCTAGCGGGAATCAACGAGCAGTACTTC,CAGSSPSLAGINEQYF
NA,TRBV4-2,NA,TRBJ1-4,TGTGCCAGCAGCCGATATAGGGAAAAACCGTTTTTT,CASSRYREKPFF
TRBD1,TRBV10-3,few,TRBJ1-1,TGTGCCATTAGTGAGTCGACAGGGATGTTGACTGAAGCTTCCTTT,CAISESTGMLTEASF
NA,TRBV28,once,TRBJ2-5,TGTGCCAGCACAATGCGGACCCAGTACTTC,CASTMRTQYF
NA,TRBV4-3,NA,TRBJ2-3,TGCGCCAGCAGCCAATCTGTCTGGCTGGGTGATCCCGATGATACGCTGTATTTT,CASSQSVWLGDPDDTLYF
TRBD1,TRBV29-1,NA,TRBJ1-1,TGCAGTGTCGAGACAGGGAGGACTGAAGTTTTCTTT,CSVETGRTEVFF
TRBD1,TRBV6-6,NA,TRBJ1-5,TGTGCCAGCAGTTATGGGACAGGGGGCAATCAGCCGCATCATTTT,CASSYGTGGNQPHHF
NA,TRBV11-2,few,TRBJ1-1,TGTGCCATCAGCTTAGAGCAGGGGCGCCGGACTGAAGCTTTCTTT,CAISLEQGRRTEAFF
NA,TRBV25-1,NA,TRBJ2-2,TGTGCCCTTCATGGCGCTTCATCGCCTTACACCTGGGAGTCGTTTTTT,CALHGASSPYTWESFF